The 18 T cell receptor beta chains below come from one sample, sequenced in a study of CD4 T cells in relation to SARS-CoV-2 and coronaviruses. The method was immunoSEQ multiplex PCR; TCRdb's version includes in-frame clones alone and lacks a portion of them. The repertoire holds around 21,000 clones, with about 60% as singletons. Before the COVID-19 pandemic, during about 2011-2019, CD4+ T cells were taken from unexposed donors. After about ten days of culture, CD4+ T cells were isolated. These receptors have no known antigen. Specimen: CD4+ T cells from PBMCs, cultured in vitro. These receptors were taken from a human donor in good health.

This clone was detected a few times. V gene TRBV19 combines with J gene TRBJ1-2; 8 bases are shared with TRBD1. CDR3 size: 14 residues. Losses at the gene ends were 3 bases for V and 2 bases for J; bases not matched to a gene: 2. Germline CDR1 LNHDA, CDR2 SQIVND (reference sequence). The CDR3 DNA follows: TGTGCCAGTAGTATTGACAGGGGAAACTATGGCTACACCTTC. Protein: CASSIDRGNYGYTF. Based on the CDR3 plus reference TRBV19 and TRBJ1-2, the full variable domain is DGGITQSPKYLFRKEGQNVTLSCEQNLNHDAMYWYRQDPGQGLRLIYYSQIVNDFQKGDIAEGYSVSREKKESFPLTVTSAQKNPTAFYLCASSIDRGNYGYTFGSGTRLTVV.

This clone has more than one count but fewer than ten. V usage is TRBV7-2 and J usage is TRBJ2-2; D remains unclear. The CDR3 length is 16 residues. From germline, CDR1 is SGHTA and CDR2 FQGNSA. V lost 4 bases and J lost 3, with 15 bases in between. The CDR3 is CASSSLAFGDTGELFF. CDR3 nucleotides: TGTGCCAGCAGCTCTCTTGCATTTGGGGACACCGGGGAGCTGTTTTTT.

The chain joins TRBV6-2 or TRBV6-3 to TRBJ2-7; maybe TRBD2 (6 bases). CDR1 and CDR2 from the germline V gene are MNHEY and SVGEGT. Trimming took 5 bases from V and 2 from J, leaving 10 bases between them. The CDR3 is 13 residues long. The CDR3 DNA reads as TGTGCCAGCAGTGGGGGGACGACCTACGAGCAGTACTTC. Encoded protein: CASSGGTTYEQYF.

The chain uses TRBV19 and TRBJ1-2, with D unclear. This CDR3 has 15 amino acids. Trimming stripped 1 base from V and 3 bases from J, with 12 bases between. The V gene's germline CDR1 is LNHDA and CDR2 SQIVND (reference sequence). The DNA of the CDR3 is TGTGCCAGTAGTATAGCCTCTGGACGGCACTATGGCTACACCTTC. Protein sequence: CASSIASGRHYGYTF.

Here the CDR3 reads CSVGQTEGNTIYF. CDR3 sequence (DNA): TGCAGCGTGGGACAAACCGAAGGAAACACCATATATTTT. This chain joins TRBV29-1 and TRBJ1-3; a weak D match, TRBD1 (6 bases). The V and J ends lost 6 bases and 4 bases respectively, with 13 bases between them. The germline V gene has CDR1 SQVTM and CDR2 ANQGSEA. The CDR3 is 13 amino acids.

This rearrangement joins TRBV7-2 to TRBJ2-1, with TRBD2 as a possible D gene (5 bases). Trimming took 6 bases from V and 1 from J, leaving 19 bases between them. CDR1 SGHTA and CDR2 FQGNSA come from the germline V gene. The CDR3 runs 17 residues. The CDR3 reads CASRHPGGQPSYNEQFF. The CDR3 nucleotides are TGTGCCAGCAGGCACCCAGGAGGCCAGCCTTCCTACAATGAGCAGTTCTTC.

The chain recombines TRBV3-1 (or the pseudogene TRBV3-2) with TRBJ2-1; 8 bases are a match to TRBD1. The length of the CDR3 is 19 residues. V gave up 1 base and J gave up 8 bases; unmatched junction bases: 19. Germline V gene data show CDR1 as LGHDT and CDR2 as YNNKEL (reference sequence). CDR3 DNA: TGTGCCAGCAGCCAAGCAGGACAGGGCTTTCTCGGCTCCGGCTATGAGCAGTTCTTC. This gives the protein CASSQAGQGFLGSGYEQFF.

This chain uses TRBV7-2 with TRBJ2-5; D not certain. CDR3 length equals 12 residues. Germline V CDR1 and CDR2: SGHTA, FQGNSA. V lost 2 bases to trimming and J lost 4 bases, with 5 bases between them. The CDR3 nucleotides read TGTGCCAGCAGCTTATCGGCAGAGACCCAGTACTTC. It is translated as CASSLSAETQYF. The entire variable domain, with the rest obtained from reference TRBV7-2 and TRBJ2-5, is as follows: GAGVSQSPSNKVTEKGKDVELRCDPISGHTALYWYRQSLGQGLEFLIYFQGNSAPDKSGLPSDRFSAERTGGSVSTLTIQRTQQEDSAVYLCASSLSAETQYFGPGTRLLVL.

This chain joins TRBV28 and TRBJ2-7; 10 bases agree with TRBD2. The trim removed 10 bases at V and 6 bases at J, leaving 15 bases unmatched. Germline CDR1 reads MDHEN; CDR2 reads SYDVKM. The CDR3 is 15 amino acids. CDR3 DNA: TGTGCCACCGTTCTTCTCGGGACTAGCGAACGCGAGCAGTACTTC. It specifies CATVLLGTSEREQYF.

The chain is built from TRBV11-2 and TRBJ1-1; 7 bases line up with TRBD1. Unmatched junction bases numbered 9, after V lost 5 bases and J lost 0 bases. This CDR3 comprises 16 residues. The germline CDR1 and CDR2 sequences are SGHAT and FQNNGV. CDR3 coding DNA: TGTGCCAGCAGCCCCTTCACAGGGGCGATGAACACTGAAGCTTTCTTT. Protein product: CASSPFTGAMNTEAFF.

The CDR3: CASTPDRGEGLFF. CDR3 nucleotide sequence: TGTGCCAGCACCCCAGACCGGGGGGAGGGACTGTTCTTC. This chain connects TRBV2 to TRBJ2-1; TRBD2 matches 7 bases. Germline values: CDR1 SNHLY, CDR2 FYNNEI. The CDR3 is made up of 13 amino acids. V was pared by 7 bases and J by 15 bases, with 15 bases of the junction left unmatched.

The J gene is TRBJ1-5, the V gene TRBV5-1; tentative D call: TRBD1 (5 bases). CDR1 and CDR2 (germline): SGHRS, YFSETQ. The CDR3 is 15 amino acids. The germline V and J ends were trimmed by 4 bases and 1 base, with 12 bases remaining between them. CDR3 in DNA: TGCGCCAGCAGCCGGGACCCAGGCAGCAATCAGCCCCAGCATTTT. It specifies CASSRDPGSNQPQHF. Filled out from reference TRBV5-1 and TRBJ1-5, the complete variable domain reads KAGVTQTPRYLIKTRGQQVTLSCSPISGHRSVSWYQQTPGQGLQFLFEYFSETQRNKGNFPGRFSGRQFSNSRSEMNVSTLELGDSALYLCASSRDPGSNQPQHFGDGTRLSIL.

This chain uses TRBV9 with TRBJ2-6; D not certain. The germline CDR1 and CDR2 sequences are SGDLS and YYNGEE. Trimming stripped 4 bases from V and 2 bases from J, with 19 bases between. CDR3 size: 18 residues. CDR3 protein: CASSPPSGWAPGANVLTF. CDR3 nucleotides: TGTGCCAGCAGCCCCCCCTCCGGCTGGGCCCCTGGGGCCAACGTCCTGACTTTC.

This clone was found a few times. The chain recombines TRBV12-3 or TRBV12-4 with TRBJ1-1; D is uncertain. CDR3 length: 13 amino acids. V was shortened by 8 bases and J by 2 bases, with 12 bases between the two germline ends. Here the CDR3 DNA reads TGTGCCAGCGGCGTGGAGGTTAACACTGAAGCTTTCTTT. Translating it yields CASGVEVNTEAFF.

The chain links TRBV7-6 to TRBJ2-1; TRBD2 matches at 9 bases. The CDR3 has 15 residues. Germline assignment: CDR1 SGHVS and CDR2 FNYEAQ. V was clipped by 1 base and J by 8 bases; unmatched bases: 6. CDR3 sequence: CASSLVSGGGDEQFF. CDR3 sequence (DNA): TGTGCCAGCAGCTTAGTTAGCGGGGGTGGGGATGAGCAGTTCTTC.

This clone was counted a single time. The V gene is TRBV4-3, the J gene TRBJ2-3; D uncertain. This CDR3 is 15 amino acids long. Germline V CDR1 and CDR2: LGHNA, YSLEER. V was clipped by 4 bases and J by 10 bases, with 21 bases between them. CDR3 in amino acids: CASSREARTLTAQYF. CDR3 nucleotides: TGCGCCAGCAGCCGAGAGGCGCGGACCCTTACTGCGCAGTATTTT.

This clone came up once. The gene calls are TRBV7-9 and TRBJ2-7; no definite D call. The CDR3 runs 12 residues. CDR1 is SEHNR, CDR2 FQNEAQ, per germline (reference sequence). V gave up 1 base and J gave up 7 bases, with 8 bases separating them. This CDR3 is CASSLDGWEQYF. DNA of the CDR3: TGTGCCAGCAGCTTAGATGGGTGGGAGCAGTACTTC. The entire variable domain, with the rest obtained from reference TRBV7-9 and TRBJ2-7, is as follows: DTGVSQNPRHKITKRGQNVTFRCDPISEHNRLYWYRQTLGQGPEFLTYFQNEAQLEKSRLLSDRFSAERPKGSFSTLEIQRTEQGDSAMYLCASSLDGWEQYFGPGTRLTVT.

The rearrangement links TRBV19 to TRBJ2-3; 7 bases fit TRBD1. The CDR3 consists of 15 residues. The germline gives CDR1 LNHDA, CDR2 SQIVND (reference sequence). V lost 8 bases to trimming and J lost 6 bases; unmatched junction nucleotides: 14. The chain's CDR3 is CASCRDSRRRDTQYF. As DNA, the CDR3 is TGTGCCAGTTGCCGGGACAGCCGTCGCCGGGATACGCAGTATTTT.